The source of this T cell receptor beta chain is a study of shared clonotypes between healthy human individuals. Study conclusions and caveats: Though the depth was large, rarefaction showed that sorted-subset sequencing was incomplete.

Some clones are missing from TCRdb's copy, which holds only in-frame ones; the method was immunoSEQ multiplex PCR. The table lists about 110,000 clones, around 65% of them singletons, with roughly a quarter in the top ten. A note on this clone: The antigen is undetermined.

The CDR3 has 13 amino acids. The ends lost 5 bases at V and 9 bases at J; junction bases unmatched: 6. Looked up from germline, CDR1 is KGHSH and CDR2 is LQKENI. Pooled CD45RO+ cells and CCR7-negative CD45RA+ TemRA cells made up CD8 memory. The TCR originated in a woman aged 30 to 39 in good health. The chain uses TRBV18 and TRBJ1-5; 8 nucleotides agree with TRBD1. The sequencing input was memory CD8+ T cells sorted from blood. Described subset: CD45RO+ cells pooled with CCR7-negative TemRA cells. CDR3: CASSSTGVGPQHF. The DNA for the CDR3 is TGTGCCAGCTCATCGACAGGGGTTGGGCCCCAGCATTTT.